This T cell receptor (beta chain) was sequenced in a study of T cell responses to AZD1222 COVID-19 vaccine. General study points: The study found Spike-specific TCR breadth and depth rose after two AZD1222 doses. The donor group comprised mostly white British people and more females; the analysis possibly underestimated clonal diversity.

TCRdb's copy holds only in-frame clones and misses some; the assay was immunoSEQ multiplex PCR. The sample lists roughly 120,000 clones, about 88% occurring once. Comment on this clone: Antigen unknown.

Germline V CDR1 and CDR2: LGHNA, YSLEER. The CDR3 is 16 amino acids. Trimming shortened V by 0 bases and J by 7 bases, and 13 bases separated the two germline ends. The rearrangement joins TRBV4-3 to TRBJ1-6; TRBD1 is a possible D gene (6 bases). Specimen: peripheral blood, collected on day 0 of AZD1222 vaccination. This clonotype was obtained from an adult in good health. Here the CDR3 reads CASSQDGTTKNSPLHF. For the CDR3, the DNA is TGCGCCAGCAGCCAAGATGGGACAACGAAAAATTCACCCCTCCACTTT.